What follows are 29 T cell receptor beta chains derived from one specimen sequenced in a study of shared clonotypes between healthy human individuals. This table comes from immunoSEQ multiplex PCR, and its TCRdb copy is limited to in-frame clones, with some not included. Among some 1,400,000 clones, more than 95% were seen once, and the ten largest hold about 1%. The sequenced sample was naive CD4+ T cells sorted from blood. Subset defined: CD45RA+ positively selected. These receptors all stem from a man under 40 in good health.

The chain is built from TRBV27 and TRBJ1-3, with D perhaps matching TRBD1 (6 bases). V was trimmed by 5 bases and J by 1 base, leaving 9 bases between them. From germline, CDR1 is MNHEY and CDR2 SMNVEV (reference sequence). There are 14 residues in the CDR3. CDR3 residues: CASSIRGSGNTIYF. Here the CDR3 DNA reads TGTGCCAGCAGTATCAGGGGTTCTGGAAACACCATATATTTT.

The chain is built from TRBV6-1 and TRBJ2-3; tentative D call: TRBD2 (5 bases). There are 15 residues in the CDR3. Germline V gene lookup returns CDR1 MNHNS and CDR2 SASEGT. Deletions cut 2 bases from V and 6 bases from J, with 15 bases between. CDR3 sequence (DNA): TGTGCCAGCAGTGAAAGGACTGCCCATGTTGATACGCAGTATTTT. Encoded protein: CASSERTAHVDTQYF.

V is TRBV5-1 and J is TRBJ1-3, with unresolved D. The CDR3 is 16 residues long. V lost 1 base, J lost 0 bases, and 11 bases lay in between. CDR1 is SGHRS and CDR2 is YFSETQ in the germline V gene. The CDR3, as DNA: TGCGCCAGCAGCTTGCTGCCGACCAGCTCTGGAAACACCATATATTTT. Amino acids: CASSLLPTSSGNTIYF.

In the case of this clone: Other DNA sequences in the sample encode the same CDR3. The V gene is TRBV25-1, the J gene TRBJ1-5; no definite D call. Germline loops: CDR1 MGHDK, CDR2 SYGVNS. The ends were cut back, 3 bases at V and 2 bases at J, with 5 bases in the middle. The CDR3 spans 13 residues. CDR3 in amino acids: CASSDRGNQPQHF. The CDR3, as DNA: TGTGCCAGCAGTGATCGGGGCAATCAGCCCCAGCATTTT.

The V call is TRBV28, the J call TRBJ1-5, with TRBD1 matching 8 bases. Losses at the gene ends were 5 bases for V and 0 bases for J; bases not matched to a gene: 15. CDR1 and CDR2 from the germline V gene are MDHEN and SYDVKM. The CDR3 sequence is 19 residues long. The CDR3 DNA is TGTGCCAGCAGTCTCATTCTTAACAGGGGGGGCCTTAGCAATCAGCCCCAGCATTTT. This encodes CASSLILNRGGLSNQPQHF.

This sequence joins TRBV18 and TRBJ2-1; 7 bases agree with TRBD1. Losses at the gene ends were 3 bases for V and 6 bases for J; bases not matched to a gene: 5. This CDR3 spans 14 amino acids. Germline CDR1 reads KGHSH; CDR2 reads LQKENI. The CDR3 DNA reads as TGTGCCAGCTCACCCTCAGGGGGTCCCAATGAGCAGTTCTTC. It specifies CASSPSGGPNEQFF.

The rearrangement links TRBV5-4 to TRBJ2-1; 12 bases line up with TRBD2. The germline gives CDR1 SGHNT, CDR2 YYREEE (reference sequence). The J segment lost 0 bases and the V segment lost 9 bases, leaving 13 bases of the junction unmatched. The CDR3 sequence is 18 residues long. CDR3 sequence reads: CAIGLAGFRASSYNEQFF. The DNA for the CDR3 is TGTGCCATCGGACTAGCGGGATTCAGGGCTAGCTCCTACAATGAGCAGTTCTTC.

The genes are TRBV11-2 and TRBJ2-2; TRBD2 matches at 8 bases. The CDR3 runs 17 residues. Germline V gene data show CDR1 as SGHAT and CDR2 as FQNNGV. J lost 7 bases, V lost 3 bases, and 13 bases had no gene match. CDR3 sequence: CASSFTPGLGSGGELFF. The CDR3 region has the DNA TGTGCCAGCAGCTTTACCCCGGGACTAGGGTCGGGCGGGGAGCTGTTTTTT.

The CDR3 reads CASSQDIGWQYF. CDR3 in DNA: TGCGCCAGCAGCCAAGATATCGGGTGGCAGTACTTC. This chain joins TRBV4-1 and TRBJ2-7; no clear D gene. The CDR3 consists of 12 residues. Germline-derived CDR1 and CDR2 are MGHRA and YSYEKL. V was shortened by 0 bases and J by 9 bases, with 9 bases between the two germline ends.

The genes are TRBV7-2 and TRBJ2-1, with a possible D match to TRBD2 (6 bases). The CDR3 extends over 13 amino acids. V shed 2 bases and J shed 7 bases, with 9 bases lying between them. The germline CDR1 and CDR2 sequences are SGHTA and FQGNSA. This CDR3 is CASSLIGGNEQFF. The CDR3 bases are TGTGCCAGCAGCTTAATCGGGGGAAATGAGCAGTTCTTC.

V is TRBV6-6 and J is TRBJ2-7; TRBD2 might be the D (6 bases). This CDR3 has 14 residues. V was trimmed by 4 bases and J by 3 bases, leaving 13 bases between them. Germline CDR1 reads MNHNY; CDR2 reads SVGAGI (reference sequence). In DNA form, the CDR3 reads TGTGCCAGCAGTTCGCCGGGAGTCATCTACGAGCAGTACTTC. Translated: CASSSPGVIYEQYF.

This chain links TRBV18 with TRBJ2-5; D remains unclear. In germline, CDR1 is KGHSH, CDR2 LQKENI. V was shortened by 4 bases and J by 5 bases, with 14 bases between the two germline ends. The CDR3 covers 14 residues. DNA of the CDR3: TGTGCCAGCTCACTCGAAACGGGCCTGGAGACCCAGTACTTC. It codes for CASSLETGLETQYF.

The rearrangement links TRBV5-1 to TRBJ1-3; 11 nucleotides align to TRBD1. The length of the CDR3 is 17 residues. V lost 4 bases and J lost 4; bases outside the gene matches: 10. CDR1 and CDR2 from the germline V gene are SGHRS and YFSETQ. CDR3 protein: CASSTGQGAFPGNTIYF. CDR3 nucleotides: TGCGCCAGCAGCACCGGACAGGGGGCCTTTCCAGGAAACACCATATATTTT.

CDR3 amino acids: CASSKALRTSDYNEQFF. CDR3 DNA: TGTGCCAGCAGCAAAGCGCTTCGGACTAGCGACTACAATGAGCAGTTCTTC. The chain employs TRBV21-1 and TRBJ2-1; the D call of TRBD2 is as the table states it, not checked on the DNA. TRBV21-1 corresponds to a pseudogene. The CDR3 sequence is 17 residues long.

CDR3 nucleotides: TGTGCCAGTAGTATCGGACAGTCCTCGGGACAGCCCCAGCATTTT. Translating gives CASSIGQSSGQPQHF. V is TRBV19 and J is TRBJ1-5; tentative D call: TRBD1 (6 bases). CDR1 and CDR2 (germline): LNHDA, SQIVND (reference sequence). The CDR3 is 15 residues long. Trimming left V 3 bases short and J 7 bases short, with 16 bases between.

With respect to this clone: The same CDR3 also results from other DNA sequences found in this sample. In DNA form, the CDR3 reads TGTGCCAGCTCACCACCCGGGCAGGGGTCCAATCAGCCCCAGCATTTT. This gives the protein CASSPPGQGSNQPQHF. This chain uses TRBV18 with TRBJ1-5; D perhaps matches TRBD1 (6 bases). The germline CDR1 and CDR2 sequences are KGHSH and LQKENI. With 0 bases removed from V and 3 bases from J, the gap between germline ends came to 12 bases. The CDR3 has 16 residues.

This clone has a handful of counts. The genes are TRBV5-4 and TRBJ2-5; 9 nucleotides match TRBD1. Germline CDR1 SGHNT, CDR2 YYREEE (reference sequence). V dropped 4 bases and J dropped 2; count of bases not matched to a gene: 3. This CDR3 region has 14 residues. The CDR3 sequence is CASSGQGRQETQYF. The DNA for the CDR3 is TGTGCCAGCAGCGGACAGGGGCGACAAGAGACCCAGTACTTC.

The chain joins TRBV11-2 to TRBJ1-1, with D perhaps matching TRBD1 (5 bases). The CDR3 extends over 15 amino acids. Germline values: CDR1 SGHAT, CDR2 FQNNGV. V lost 1 base and J lost 5, with 14 bases in between. The CDR3 coding sequence is TGTGCCAGCAGCTTAGGTGGGGGAGGTGGGACTGAAGCTTTCTTT. Translation: CASSLGGGGGTEAFF.

The chain joins TRBV9 to TRBJ1-1, with D uncertain. Germline V gives CDR1 SGDLS, CDR2 YYNGEE. V dropped 1 base and J dropped 0 bases, with 7 bases sitting between them. The CDR3 extends over 14 amino acids. The CDR3 here is CASSVNVLNTEAFF. In DNA form, the CDR3 reads TGTGCCAGCAGCGTAAACGTGTTGAACACTGAAGCTTTCTTT.

This clone was recorded only once. The V call is TRBV18, the J call TRBJ1-1, with TRBD1 matching 9 bases. Germline assignment: CDR1 KGHSH and CDR2 LQKENI. The CDR3 has 16 residues. The ends lost 3 bases at V and 4 bases at J; junction bases unmatched: 9. CDR3 sequence (DNA): TGTGCCAGCTCACCTCTCCCCGGACAGGGGAGCACTGAAGCTTTCTTT. Translated: CASSPLPGQGSTEAFF.

This clone was detected once. The chain has TRBV18 and TRBJ2-3; 9 bases are shared with TRBD2. V trimming: 0 bases; J trimming: 5 bases; junction bases outside the gene matches: 6. This CDR3 spans 16 amino acids. The germline V gene encodes CDR1 KGHSH and CDR2 LQKENI. The CDR3 DNA sequence: TGTGCCAGCTCACCACCGGCGGGAGGGCCGAGAGATACGCAGTATTTT. It encodes CASSPPAGGPRDTQYF.

The sample holds one count of this clone. The chain uses TRBV5-4 and TRBJ1-1, with D maybe TRBD1 (5 bases). The CDR3 loop spans 15 amino acids. Germline-derived CDR1 and CDR2 are SGHNT and YYREEE (reference sequence). V lost 4 bases to trimming and J lost 4 bases, with 17 bases between them. CDR3 nucleotide sequence: TGTGCCAGCAGCCCACCCCCTAGGGGTGGCACTGAAGCTTTCTTT. Amino acid sequence: CASSPPPRGGTEAFF.

The genes are TRBV10-1 and TRBJ2-3, with D hard to call. CDR3 length: 13 residues. V was shortened by 8 bases and J by 2 bases, with 11 bases between the two germline ends. Germline V gene lookup returns CDR1 WNHNN and CDR2 SYGVQD (reference sequence). Here the CDR3 DNA reads TGCGCCAGCGCGCAGCGTACCACAGATACGCAGTATTTT. It encodes CASAQRTTDTQYF.

This sequence joins TRBV29-1 and TRBJ2-7; tentative D call: TRBD1 (5 bases). This CDR3 spans 15 amino acids. Germline loops: CDR1 SQVTM, CDR2 ANQGSEA. V gave up 6 bases and J gave up 0 bases, with 18 bases separating them. The CDR3 loop reads CSVLLADRSSYEQYF. CDR3 in DNA: TGCAGCGTCTTGTTGGCTGACAGAAGCTCCTACGAGCAGTACTTC.

This sequence joins TRBV18 and TRBJ2-3; D not certain. V was clipped by 7 bases and J by 2 bases, with 10 bases between them. The CDR3 is 13 residues long. The germline gives CDR1 KGHSH, CDR2 LQKENI. CDR3 amino acids: CASCQTPTDTQYF. In DNA, the CDR3 is TGTGCCAGCTGCCAAACCCCCACAGATACGCAGTATTTT.

This chain connects TRBV7-3 to TRBJ1-3; D is possibly TRBD1 (5 bases). The CDR3 has 15 residues. CDR1 SGHTA and CDR2 FQGTGA come from the germline V gene. The V gene lost 5 bases and the J gene lost 2 bases, with 13 bases spanning the gap. The CDR3 region has the DNA TGTGCCAGCAGCCAGACCGGGACGACTGGAAACACCATATATTTT. It is translated as CASSQTGTTGNTIYF.

The V gene is TRBV18, the J gene TRBJ1-4; D is unresolved. The CDR3 runs to 19 residues. Deletions cut 1 base from V and 0 bases from J, with 18 bases between. Germline CDR1 reads KGHSH; CDR2 reads LQKENI. The CDR3 here is CASSPHQVREPATNEKLFF. CDR3 DNA sequence: TGTGCCAGCTCACCACATCAGGTTCGGGAGCCGGCAACTAATGAAAAACTGTTTTTT.

This clone is a singleton in its sample. This chain links TRBV29-1 with TRBJ1-1, with TRBD1 as a possible D gene (6 bases). Germline-derived CDR1 and CDR2 are SQVTM and ANQGSEA. The germline V and J ends were trimmed by 4 bases and 11 bases, with 17 bases remaining between them. The CDR3 loop spans 12 amino acids. The CDR3 DNA reads as TGCAGCGTTGCCCCCGGGACACATGACGCTTTCTTT. This translates into CSVAPGTHDAFF.

The chain links TRBV28 to TRBJ2-7; a weak D match, TRBD1 (6 bases). Germline-derived CDR1 and CDR2 are MDHEN and SYDVKM. V lost 6 bases and J lost 6, with 18 bases in between. The CDR3 extends over 14 amino acids. The CDR3 here is CASRHLTGFGEQYF. Here the CDR3 DNA reads TGTGCCAGCAGACACTTAACAGGGTTCGGCGAGCAGTACTTC.